These T cell receptor beta chains were read from a single sample in a study of prognosis after radiotherapy for stage I lung cancer. MiXCR, applied by TCRdb to the multiplex PCR reads, yields one record per CDR3 protein. The data contain more than 30,000 distinct CDR3 sequences, about 39% of them singletons. Sequencing used PBMCs, obtained before or after stereotactic body radiation therapy (not recorded which). The receptor source for this set is a donor at least 50 years old with non-small cell lung cancer. Each CDR3 is given with its conserved first and last residue. Each record gives: J gene, D gene, clone size, V gene, CDR3 protein, CDR3 DNA. D genes are given only for firm matches. The listing skips clone size in some rows; elsewhere it reads once, few, many or a size class.

>TRBJ2-3|TRBD1|many|TRBV24-1
CATSETGGSSSTDTQYF
TGTGCCACCAGTGAAACAGGGGGCTCTTCTAGCACAGATACGCAGTATTTT
>TRBJ1-2|-|many|TRBV7-9
CASSPSALIYGYTF
TGTGCCAGCAGCCCGTCGGCTTTAATCTATGGCTACACCTTC
>TRBJ2-2|TRBD1|many|TRBV7-9
CARQGTLNTGELFF
TGTGCCAGACAGGGGACACTAAACACCGGGGAGCTGTTTTTT
>TRBJ1-6|TRBD1|-|TRBV19
CASAGQGASPLHF
TGTGCCAGCGCCGGACAGGGGGCTTCACCCCTCCACTTT
>TRBJ2-3|-|-|TRBV14
CASSQGIVQYF
TGTGCCAGCAGCCAAGGTATAGTGCAGTATTTT
>TRBJ2-5|-|many|TRBV19
CASSMGWGTPQETQYF
TGTGCCAGTAGTATGGGTTGGGGGACACCCCAAGAGACCCAGTACTTC
>TRBJ1-5|-|-|TRBV6-2/TRBV6-3
CTSSQGPGGNQPQHF
TGTACCAGCAGTCAGGGGCCGGGGGGCAATCAGCCGCAGCATTTT
>TRBJ1-6|-|medium-sized|TRBV19
CASSIDLYRLNSPLHF
TGTGCCAGTAGTATAGATCTCTACAGATTGAATTCACCCCTCCACTTT
>TRBJ2-3|-|many|TRBV29-1
CSVRGGEARRSDTQYF
TGTAGCGTCAGGGGAGGGGAGGCCCGGAGGTCAGATACGCAGTATTTT
>TRBJ2-1|-|medium-sized|TRBV6-6
CASSYSVWNEQFF
TGTGCCAGCAGTTACTCGGTCTGGAATGAGCAGTTCTTC
>TRBJ2-7|-|-|TRBV7-9
CASSLGRGKGYEQYF
TGCGCCAGCAGCTTAGGGAGAGGGAAGGGCTACGAGCAGTACTTC
>TRBJ1-4|TRBD1|-|TRBV5-1
CASTQNGQGGEKLFF
TGCGCCAGCACTCAAAATGGACAGGGTGGTGAAAAACTGTTTTTT
>TRBJ2-2|-|-|TRBV28
CASSFWTVASSEELFF
TGTGCCAGCAGTTTTTGGACAGTCGCCTCTTCCGAGGAGCTGTTTTTT
>TRBJ2-2|TRBD1|many|TRBV7-9
CASRPPTGGLTGELFF
TGTGCCAGCAGACCACCTACAGGGGGCCTAACCGGGGAGCTGTTTTTT
>TRBJ2-3|-|once|TRBV7-2
CASSWGGIGADTQYF
TGTGCCAGCAGCTGGGGCGGTATCGGGGCAGATACGCAGTATTTT
>TRBJ2-2|TRBD1|many|TRBV30
CAWNQDRGQGELFF
TGTGCCTGGAATCAAGACAGGGGGCAGGGGGAGCTGTTTTTT
>TRBJ2-3|TRBD2|-|TRBV6-2/TRBV6-3
CASRGDSGGPPDTQYF
TGTGCCAGCAGGGGGGACTCGGGAGGGCCACCAGATACGCAGTATTTT
>TRBJ2-7|TRBD2|once|TRBV6-1
CASKRRREGHKQYF
TGTGCCAGCAAGCGGAGGCGGGAGGGGCACAAGCAGTACTTC
>TRBJ2-7|-|medium-sized|TRBV20-1
CSAPLGAWGQYF
TGCAGTGCCCCGCTCGGGGCATGGGGGCAGTACTTC
>TRBJ2-3|-|medium-sized|TRBV5-1
CASFRDASTDTQYF
TGCGCCAGCTTCCGGGATGCTAGCACAGATACGCAGTATTTT
>TRBJ1-1|TRBD1|many|TRBV30
CAWSDTGTGPGEAFF
TGTGCCTGGAGTGATACTGGGACAGGGCCCGGTGAAGCTTTCTTT
>TRBJ2-3|-|-|TRBV6-1
CASTRRVQGGSKDTQYF
TGTGCCAGTACCAGACGTGTACAGGGGGGGAGCAAAGATACGCAGTATTTT
>TRBJ2-5|-|many|TRBV10-2
CASSRGLQETQYF
TGCGCCAGCAGTAGGGGGTTACAAGAGACCCAGTACTTC
>TRBJ2-2|-|-|TRBV12-3/TRBV12-4
CASTLGSWGARTGQLFF
TGTGCCAGCACTTTGGGTAGCTGGGGGGCAAGGACCGGGCAGCTGTTTTTT
>TRBJ2-7|TRBD1|-|TRBV27
CASSSPDRGNEQYF
TGTGCCAGCAGTTCACCCGACAGGGGCAACGAGCAGTACTTC
>TRBJ1-5|TRBD1|-|TRBV20-1
CSAHIPDRGVVDQPQHF
TGCAGTGCTCATATCCCGGACAGGGGAGTTGTAGATCAGCCCCAGCATTTT
>TRBJ1-1|-|-|TRBV6-1
CASIPGPSRTCSMNTEAFF
TGTGCCAGCATCCCAGGCCCCTCGCGGACATGTTCTATGAACACTGAAGCTTTCTTT
>TRBJ1-1|-|many|TRBV7-9
CASSLSKDTEAFF
TGTGCCAGCAGCTTATCTAAAGACACTGAAGCTTTCTTT
>TRBJ1-1|-|-|TRBV12-3/TRBV12-4
CASSFSPGWRQAFF
TGTGCCAGCAGTTTTAGTCCAGGGTGGCGTCAAGCTTTCTTT
>TRBJ2-5|TRBD2|-|TRBV11-2
CASSSGTSGIGETQYF
TGTGCCAGCAGCTCCGGGACTAGCGGGATCGGAGAGACCCAGTACTTC
>TRBJ2-1|-|-|TRBV11-3
CASSLGGSSYNEHFF
TGTGCCAGCAGCTTAGGGGGATCCTCCTACAATGAGCATTTCTTC
>TRBJ2-3|-|-|TRBV7-9
CASSLGPDVF
TGTGCCAGCAGCTTAGGCCCCGATGTCTTT
>TRBJ2-7|TRBD1|-|TRBV6-1
CASRWDRDTYEQYF
TGTGCCAGCAGATGGGACAGGGACACCTACGAGCAGTACTTC
>TRBJ2-1|-|many|TRBV20-1
CSVRGQGYNEQFF
TGCAGTGTCCGAGGGCAAGGGTACAATGAGCAGTTCTTC
>TRBJ2-7|TRBD2|medium-sized|TRBV28
CASRPGLAGEQYF
TGTGCCAGCAGGCCGGGACTAGCGGGCGAGCAGTACTTC
>TRBJ2-7|TRBD2|many|TRBV6-2/TRBV6-3
CASSSMGGRRSSRNYEQYF
TGTGCCAGCAGTTCGATGGGGGGGAGACGCAGCTCGAGGAACTACGAGCAGTACTTC
>TRBJ2-3|-|-|TRBV19
CASRKASGGSADTQYF
TGTGCCAGTAGAAAGGCATCCGGGGGAAGCGCAGATACGCAGTATTTT
>TRBJ1-2|-|-|TRBV28
CASYLRGVWGGYTF
TGTGCCAGCTACCTGAGGGGGGTTTGGGGTGGCTACACCTTC
>TRBJ2-1|TRBD2|many|TRBV12-3/TRBV12-4
CASSPKLAGGGGVNEQFF
TGTGCCAGCAGTCCCAAACTAGCGGGAGGGGGGGGAGTTAATGAGCAGTTCTTC
>TRBJ1-2|-|-|TRBV12-3/TRBV12-4
CVSSLDGSNYGYTF
TGTGTCAGCAGTCTCGATGGAAGTAACTATGGCTACACCTTC
>TRBJ2-7|-|-|TRBV19
CASRDVYEQYF
TGTGCCAGTAGGGATGTCTACGAGCAGTACTTC
>TRBJ1-2|-|-|TRBV19
CASSILGRGYTF
TGTGCCAGTAGTATCCTTGGTCGCGGCTACACCTTC
>TRBJ2-1|-|medium-sized|TRBV12-3/TRBV12-4
CASSSTGSYNEQFF
TGTGCCAGCAGTTCGACAGGATCCTACAATGAGCAGTTCTTC
>TRBJ2-1|-|-|TRBV6-1
CASFRGCNEQFF
TGTGCCAGTTTCCGGGGGTGTAATGAGCAGTTCTTT
>TRBJ1-1|-|once|TRBV4-1
CASSQGRAGDTEAFF
TGCGCCAGCAGCCAAGGACGGGCAGGTGATACTGAAGCTTTCTTT
>TRBJ1-1|-|-|TRBV27
CASSLSWRLNTEAFF
TGTGCCAGCAGTTTATCGTGGCGGTTGAACACTGAAGCTTTCTTT
>TRBJ1-6|-|-|TRBV20-1
CSARDGSVNNSPLHF
TGCAGTGCTAGAGATGGATCAGTCAATAATTCACCCCTCCACTTT
>TRBJ2-1|TRBD2|many|TRBV7-8
CASSLVETSGINEQFF
TGTGCCAGCAGCTTAGTCGAGACTAGCGGGATCAATGAGCAGTTCTTC
>TRBJ2-1|-|-|TRBV3-1
CASSQEVTMTQFF
TGTGCCAGCAGCCAAGAGGTCACAATGACGCAGTTCTTC
>TRBJ2-7|TRBD1|-|TRBV27
CASKRREQGWHEQYF
TGTGCCAGTAAACGGCGCGAACAGGGGTGGCACGAGCAGTACTTC
>TRBJ1-2|-|-|TRBV28
CASSPLRWQDYTF
TGTGCCAGCAGTCCCTTAAGGTGGCAGGACTACACATTC
>TRBJ1-2|TRBD1|-|TRBV6-2/TRBV6-3
CASSSPRDRGGYGYNF
TGTGCCAGCAGTTCTCCCAGGGACAGGGGGGGGTATGGCTACAACTTC
>TRBJ1-2|-|-|TRBV6-5
CASSYGDAYGYTF
TGTGCCAGCAGTTACGGGGACGCGTATGGCTACACCTTC
>TRBJ2-1|-|-|TRBV6-1
CASTAPPYNEQFF
TGTGCCAGCACCGCACCCCCCTACAATGAGCAGTTCTTC
>TRBJ1-1|TRBD1|many|TRBV12-5
CASGLGGRGGTGYMNTEAFF
TGTGCTAGTGGTTTGGGGGGGCGCGGAGGGACAGGCTACATGAACACTGAAGCTTTCTTT